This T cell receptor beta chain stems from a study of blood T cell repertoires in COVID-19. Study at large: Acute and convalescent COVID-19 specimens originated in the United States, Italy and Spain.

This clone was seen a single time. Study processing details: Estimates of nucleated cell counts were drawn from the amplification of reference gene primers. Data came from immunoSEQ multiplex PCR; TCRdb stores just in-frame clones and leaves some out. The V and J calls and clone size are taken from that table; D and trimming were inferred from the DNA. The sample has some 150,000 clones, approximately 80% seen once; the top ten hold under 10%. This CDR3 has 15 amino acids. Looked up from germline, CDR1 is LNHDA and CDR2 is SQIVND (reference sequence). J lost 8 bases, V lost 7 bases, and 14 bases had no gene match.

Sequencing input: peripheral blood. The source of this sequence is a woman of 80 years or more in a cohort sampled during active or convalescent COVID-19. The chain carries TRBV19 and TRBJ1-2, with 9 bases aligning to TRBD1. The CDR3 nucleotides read TGTGCCAGTAAAACAGTCGGGACAGGGTTCTTCGGCTACACCTTC. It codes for CASKTVGTGFFGYTF.